The rows below give T cell receptor beta chains drawn from one sample of a study of OX40 agonist ivuxolimab in advanced cancers. Here immunoSEQ multiplex PCR was the method, and the copy in TCRdb shows in-frame clones only, minus some. Among more than 60,000 clones listed, 80% to 85% were seen once. The sequencing used CD4+ or CD8+ T cells sorted from blood, collected in a trial of the OX40 agonist ivuxolimab. These TCRs come from an adult with an advanced solid tumor such as melanoma, head and neck, liver or kidney cancer. Each CDR3 is given with its conserved first and last residue. D genes are given only for firm matches. Rows give clone size only sometimes, using once, few, many, or a class for an expanded clone.

d_gene,j_gene,abundance,v_gene,CDR3aa,CDR3nt
TRBD2,TRBJ2-1,-,TRBV7-9,CASSSTSGGSLYNEQFF,TGTGCCAGCAGCTCGACTAGCGGGGGGTCCCTCTACAATGAGCAGTTCTTC
-,TRBJ1-6,-,TRBV5-4,CASSFGGLDSPLHF,TGTGCCAGCAGCTTCGGGGGCTTGGATTCACCCCTCCACTTT
TRBD2,TRBJ2-1,-,TRBV11-2,CASSLSGGVYNEQFF,TGTGCCAGCAGCTTAAGCGGGGGGGTCTACAATGAGCAGTTCTTC
-,TRBJ1-3,-,TRBV19,CASRISPPPRGDYTIYF,TGTGCCAGTAGGATTTCCCCTCCACCCAGGGGCGACTACACCATATATTTT
-,TRBJ2-7,-,TRBV5-1,CASSLEAGRNYEQYF,TGCGCCAGCAGCTTGGAGGCGGGAAGGAACTACGAGCAGTACTTC
-,TRBJ1-2,-,TRBV5-6,CASSLESGYTF,TGTGCCAGCAGCTTGGAGTCCGGCTACACCTTC
TRBD2,TRBJ2-7,-,TRBV15,CATSYLAGASYEQYF,TGTGCCACCAGTTATCTAGCGGGGGCCTCCTACGAGCAGTACTTC
TRBD1,TRBJ1-5,-,TRBV5-6,CASSPRDRVNQPQHF,TGTGCCAGCAGCCCTCGGGACAGGGTAAATCAGCCCCAGCATTTT
TRBD1,TRBJ1-2,-,TRBV7-2,CASSGGTGNGYTF,TGTGCCAGCAGCGGCGGGACAGGGAACGGCTACACCTTC
-,TRBJ1-1,-,TRBV19,CAGPILRSSATEAFF,TGTGCCGGTCCCATCTTGCGGAGCAGCGCCACTGAAGCTTTCTTT
TRBD1,TRBJ2-5,-,TRBV18,CASSPDREETQYF,TGTGCCAGCTCACCGGACAGGGAGGAGACCCAGTACTTC
-,TRBJ2-7,once,TRBV6-5,CASTSVIPSYEQYF,TGTGCCAGCACCTCGGTCATCCCCTCCTACGAGCAGTACTTC
-,TRBJ2-7,-,TRBV6-1,CASSESIDSFSYEQYF,TGTGCCAGCAGTGAATCGATAGACAGTTTCTCCTACGAGCAGTACTTC
-,TRBJ2-7,once,TRBV5-1,CASSAGMSSYEQYF,TGCGCCAGCAGCGCCGGGATGAGCTCCTACGAGCAGTACTTC
TRBD1,TRBJ1-1,-,TRBV2,CASSIDRVTEAFF,TGTGCCAGCAGTATTGACAGGGTCACTGAAGCTTTCTTT
-,TRBJ2-1,-,TRBV21-1,CASSKDTGGARNEQFF,TGTGCCAGCAGCAAAGATACGGGGGGGGCGCGGAATGAGCAGTTCTTC
TRBD1,TRBJ2-7,-,TRBV9,CASSVGETGGFQYF,TGTGCCAGCAGCGTGGGGGAGACAGGGGGATTCCAGTACTTC
-,TRBJ2-6,once,TRBV28,CASVNTRDRGRASGANVLTF,TGTGCCAGCGTTAATACCCGAGACCGGGGAAGGGCGTCTGGGGCCAACGTCCTGACTTTC
TRBD1,TRBJ2-7,-,TRBV4-2,CASSQDGTGSYEQYF,TGTGCCAGCAGCCAAGATGGGACAGGGTCCTACGAGCAGTACTTC
TRBD1,TRBJ1-4,-,TRBV7-2,CASSATRGQAEKLFF,TGTGCCAGCAGCGCAACGAGAGGACAGGCAGAAAAACTGTTTTTT
-,TRBJ2-1,-,TRBV9,CASSVTGGAYNEQFF,TGTGCCAGCAGCGTAACCGGGGGCGCGTACAATGAGCAGTTCTTC
-,TRBJ2-1,-,TRBV5-1,CASSPEGRHEQFF,TGCGCCAGCAGCCCTGAGGGGCGGCATGAGCAGTTCTTC
TRBD2,TRBJ2-7,once,TRBV10-3,CAISGGGHGGQYF,TGTGCCATCAGTGGCGGGGGGCACGGGGGGCAGTACTTC
-,TRBJ2-3,-,TRBV11-2,CASSLERRPDTQYF,TGTGCCAGCAGCTTAGAAAGAAGACCAGATACGCAGTATTTT
-,TRBJ1-2,-,TRBV19,CASSIDKSGYGYTF,TGTGCCAGTAGTATTGACAAGTCGGGCTATGGCTACACCTTC
-,TRBJ1-5,-,TRBV7-9,CASSLAGGGGNQPQHF,TGTGCCAGCAGCTTAGCCGGGGGCGGCGGTAATCAGCCCCAGCATTTT
TRBD1,TRBJ2-7,medium-sized,TRBV2,CASTKDRAYEQYF,TGTGCCAGCACTAAGGACAGGGCTTACGAGCAGTACTTC
TRBD2,TRBJ2-3,-,TRBV7-3,CASSSGGAGTDTQYF,TGTGCCAGCAGCTCCGGGGGGGCCGGCACAGATACGCAGTATTTT
-,TRBJ2-7,-,TRBV19,CASSIGPTQFGSYEQYF,TGTGCCAGTAGTATAGGCCCCACACAGTTTGGGTCCTACGAGCAGTACTTC
TRBD1,TRBJ2-5,-,TRBV5-6,CASSRDRGQGTQYF,TGTGCCAGCAGCAGGGACAGGGGGCAGGGGACCCAGTACTTC
-,TRBJ2-7,-,TRBV21-1,CASSHLGSYEQYF,TGTGCCAGCAGCCACCTAGGAAGCTACGAGCAGTACTTC
-,TRBJ1-1,-,TRBV11-1,CASSSYRYQGTEAFF,TGTGCCAGCAGCTCATACAGGTACCAAGGCACTGAAGCTTTCTTT
-,TRBJ2-7,once,TRBV19,CASSLSGFSYEQYF,TGTGCCAGTAGTCTATCCGGATTCAGCTACGAGCAGTACTTC
TRBD1,TRBJ1-4,once,TRBV28,CASSYIGTGEEKLFF,TGTGCCAGCAGTTACATCGGGACAGGGGAGGAAAAACTGTTTTTT
TRBD2,TRBJ2-7,-,TRBV6-6,CASCERGRTHEQYF,TGTGCCAGCTGCGAGCGGGGGCGCACCCACGAGCAGTACTTC